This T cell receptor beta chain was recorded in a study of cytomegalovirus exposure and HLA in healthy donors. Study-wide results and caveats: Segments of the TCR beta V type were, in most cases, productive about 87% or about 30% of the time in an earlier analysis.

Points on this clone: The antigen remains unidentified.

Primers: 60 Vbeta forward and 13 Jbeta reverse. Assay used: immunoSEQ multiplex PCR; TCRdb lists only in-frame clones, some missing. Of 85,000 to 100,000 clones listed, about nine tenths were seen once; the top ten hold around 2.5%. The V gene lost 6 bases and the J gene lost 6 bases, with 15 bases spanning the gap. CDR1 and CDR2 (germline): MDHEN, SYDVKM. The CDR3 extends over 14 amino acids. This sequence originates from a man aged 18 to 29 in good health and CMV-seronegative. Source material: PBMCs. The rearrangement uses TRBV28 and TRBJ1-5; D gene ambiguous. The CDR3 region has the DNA TGTGCCAGCAGCACCGGAGTGGCCGGTCAGCCCCAGCATTTT. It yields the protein CASSTGVAGQPQHF. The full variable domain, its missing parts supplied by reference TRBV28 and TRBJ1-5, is DVKVTQSSRYLVKRTGEKVFLECVQDMDHENMFWYRQDPGLGLRLIYFSYDVKMKEKGDIPEGYSVSREKKERFSLILESASTNQTSMYLCASSTGVAGQPQHFGDGTRLSIL.